A single sample is the source of the 29 T cell receptor beta chains below, sequenced in a study of chemoradiotherapy in HPV16-positive cancers. The assay was immunoSEQ multiplex PCR, and TCRdb's table has in-frame clones only and misses some. The sample lists some 14,000 clones; approximately 70% were seen once. Collection took place from a patient who underwent chemoradiotherapy. All receptors come from a human donor with HPV-associated anogenital cancer.

The V and J genes are TRBV7-9 and TRBJ2-5, with D hard to call. This CDR3 has 11 amino acids. The germline V gene encodes CDR1 SEHNR and CDR2 FQNEAQ (reference sequence). V gave up 5 bases and J gave up 7 bases, with 8 bases separating them. The CDR3 sequence is CASSTALTQYF. The CDR3 nucleotides are TGTGCCAGCAGCACAGCTCTGACCCAGTACTTC.

As regards this clone: Other DNA sequences from this sample encode an identical CDR3 as well. The chain couples TRBV5-1 to TRBJ2-3; D uncertain. The V and J ends lost 0 bases and 4 bases respectively, with 3 bases between them. Germline CDR1 reads SGHRS; CDR2 reads YFSETQ. This CDR3 comprises 12 residues. The CDR3 loop reads CASSLGSDTQYF. The CDR3 region has the DNA TGCGCCAGCAGCTTGGGATCAGATACGCAGTATTTT.

This clone was counted a few times. CDR3 bases: TGTGCCAGCAGTTACGGGGGGAGCTCCTATAATTCACCCCTCCACTTT. As protein: CASSYGGSSYNSPLHF. The rearrangement uses TRBV6-5 and TRBJ1-6; a possible D gene is TRBD1 (5 bases). CDR1 is MNHEY, CDR2 SVGAGI, per germline. The length of the CDR3 is 16 residues. V lost 2 bases, J lost 0 bases, and 8 bases lay in between.

The chain recombines TRBV29-1 with TRBJ1-2; D gene uncertain. The CDR3 totals 16 residues. Germline CDR1 reads SQVTM; CDR2 reads ANQGSEA. Trimming removed 5 bases from V and 7 bases from J, with 26 bases in between. CDR3 sequence: CSVTGSLTELVGGYTF. CDR3 nucleotides: TGCAGCGTTACCGGTTCTCTTACAGAGTTAGTCGGTGGCTACACCTTC.

This chain uses TRBV11-3 with TRBJ2-7, with D unclear. The CDR3 is 13 amino acids. V was shortened by 0 bases and J by 6 bases, with 9 bases between the two germline ends. The germline gives CDR1 SGHNT, CDR2 YENEEA. The CDR3 region is CASSLDQVSEQYF. CDR3 sequence (DNA): TGTGCCAGCAGCTTAGATCAGGTCTCCGAGCAGTACTTC.

The rearrangement links TRBV19 to TRBJ1-5; no reliable D call. The V end was cut by 3 bases, the J end by 1 base, with 10 bases between. This CDR3 is built from 15 residues. Germline CDR1 reads LNHDA; CDR2 reads SQIVND (reference sequence). The CDR3 spells CASSMVSGSNQPQHF. CDR3 DNA sequence: TGTGCCAGTAGTATGGTTTCCGGGAGCAATCAGCCCCAGCATTTT.

The CDR3 here is CASMGYNEQFF. The CDR3 nucleotides are TGTGCCAGCATGGGCTACAATGAGCAGTTCTTC. The chain combines TRBV28 with TRBJ2-1; D unresolved. Looked up from germline, CDR1 is MDHEN and CDR2 is SYDVKM. The CDR3 length is 11 residues. The V end was cut by 7 bases, the J end by 3 bases, with 4 bases between.

The chain couples TRBV7-2 to TRBJ2-7; 13 bases align to TRBD2. In germline, CDR1 is SGHTA, CDR2 FQGNSA. The V segment lost 5 bases and the J segment 4 bases; nucleotides outside the gene matches: 5. The CDR3 is made up of 15 amino acids. In nucleotides, the CDR3 is TGTGCCAGCAGCCTAGGGACTAGCGGGGTTTACGAGCAGTACTTC. It is translated as CASSLGTSGVYEQYF.

The V call is TRBV9, the J call TRBJ1-5, with 8 bases identical to TRBD1. Germline assignment: CDR1 SGDLS and CDR2 YYNGEE. V lost 3 bases to trimming and J lost 0 bases; unmatched junction nucleotides: 2. This CDR3 comprises 15 residues. The CDR3 sequence is CASSATGGSNQPQHF. The DNA for the CDR3 is TGTGCCAGCAGCGCCACAGGGGGTAGCAATCAGCCCCAGCATTTT.

The chain joins TRBV11-1 to TRBJ1-1; 7 nucleotides match TRBD1. The V and J ends lost 1 base and 5 bases, in that order; junction bases with no gene match: 10. This CDR3 comprises 16 residues. Per the germline V gene, CDR1 is SGHAT and CDR2 is FQDESV (reference sequence). The CDR3 nucleotides are TGTGCCAGCAGCTTAGTTGGAGGGGGCCAGAATACTGAAGCTTTCTTT. Translating gives CASSLVGGGQNTEAFF.

The gene calls are TRBV5-4 and TRBJ1-1; 12 positions match TRBD1. Germline V gene lookup returns CDR1 SGHNT and CDR2 YYREEE (reference sequence). The ends lost 4 bases at V and 5 bases at J; junction bases unmatched: 9. The CDR3 is 16 residues long. In DNA, the CDR3 is TGTGCCAGCAGCGTGGGACAGGGGGCGACGGGAACTGAAGCTTTCTTT. It translates to CASSVGQGATGTEAFF.

The chain has TRBV7-2 and TRBJ2-7, with D maybe TRBD2 (6 bases). Germline CDR1 is SGHTA and CDR2 is FQGNSA. V was clipped by 5 bases and J by 1 base, with 15 bases between them. The CDR3 is 15 residues long. CDR3 amino acids: CASSASGGDSYEQYF. For the CDR3, the DNA is TGTGCCAGCAGCGCCTCGGGCGGGGATTCCTACGAGCAGTACTTC.

This clone was seen once. The V and J genes are TRBV19 and TRBJ2-3, with D perhaps TRBD2 (6 bases). The CDR3 covers 15 residues. The V end was cut by 5 bases, the J end by 1 base, with 13 bases between. CDR1 and CDR2 from the germline V gene are LNHDA and SQIVND (reference sequence). CDR3 region: CASSGVTGGTDTQYF. CDR3 DNA sequence: TGTGCCAGTAGTGGGGTTACGGGGGGCACAGATACGCAGTATTTT.

The rearrangement links TRBV28 to TRBJ1-2; D is ambiguous. V shed 6 bases and J shed 6 bases, with 8 bases lying between them. The CDR3 has 11 amino acids. Germline V gene data show CDR1 as MDHEN and CDR2 as SYDVKM. The chain's CDR3 is CASRLSHGYTF. CDR3 coding DNA: TGTGCCAGCAGACTTTCCCATGGCTACACCTTC.

The J gene is TRBJ1-2, the V gene TRBV12-5; tentatively, D is TRBD1 (6 bases). Germline V lookup: CDR1 LGHNT, CDR2 FRNRAP. V shed 5 bases and J shed 5 bases, with 12 bases lying between them. The CDR3 is 13 residues long. CDR3: CASGNWGRYGYTF. In nucleotides, the CDR3 is TGTGCTAGTGGTAACTGGGGGCGGTATGGCTACACCTTC.

The chain recombines TRBV6-5 with TRBJ1-2; 8 bases are shared with TRBD1. Germline CDR1 and CDR2: MNHEY and SVGAGI. V shed 6 bases and J 6 bases; nucleotides not matched to a gene: 9. CDR3 size: 14 residues. DNA of the CDR3: TGTGCCAGCAGGCCAGCAGGGGGCGGAAATGGCTACACCTTC. Protein: CASRPAGGGNGYTF.

The chain has TRBV28 and TRBJ2-1; no clear D gene. This CDR3 comprises 12 residues. The germline CDR1 and CDR2 sequences are MDHEN and SYDVKM. V dropped 8 bases and J dropped 10 bases, with 15 bases sitting between them. CDR3 nucleotides: TGTGCCAGCGGGCCTCTTGTTGGGGAGCAGTTCTTC. Amino acid sequence: CASGPLVGEQFF.

The genes are TRBV11-2 and TRBJ2-1, with D perhaps TRBD2 (6 bases). In germline, CDR1 is SGHAT, CDR2 FQNNGV. V was clipped by 5 bases and J by 0 bases, with 14 bases between them. The CDR3 contains 16 residues. The CDR3 here is CASSPLAGSSYNEQFF. In DNA, the CDR3 is TGTGCCAGCAGCCCTTTGGCGGGGAGCTCCTACAATGAGCAGTTCTTC.

The V gene is TRBV6-5, the J gene TRBJ2-5; 7 nucleotides align to TRBD1. The CDR3 extends over 13 amino acids. The germline gives CDR1 MNHEY, CDR2 SVGAGI. Trimming at V came to 4 bases and at J to 5 bases, leaving 4 bases not matched to a gene. The CDR3 region is CASSSTGLETQYF. DNA for the CDR3: TGTGCCAGCAGTTCGACAGGGTTGGAGACCCAGTACTTC.

The CDR3 DNA follows: TGTGCCAGCAGTGAACAGGGGCAGGGGGCCAATGAAGCTTTCTTT. Its translation: CASSEQGQGANEAFF. The chain couples TRBV2 to TRBJ1-1; 8 bases match TRBD1. Germline V gives CDR1 SNHLY, CDR2 FYNNEI. Losses at the gene ends were 2 bases for V and 7 bases for J; bases not matched to a gene: 9. The CDR3 has 15 residues.

The chain combines TRBV6-1 with TRBJ1-3; D uncertain. Trimming cost V 6 bases and J 0 bases, with 9 bases left between them. Germline CDR1 is MNHNS and CDR2 is SASEGT. This CDR3 region has 14 residues. CDR3 region: CASRREFSGNTIYF. Written as DNA, the CDR3 is TGTGCCAGCAGGAGGGAATTCTCTGGAAACACCATATATTTT.

V and J are TRBV5-5 and TRBJ1-2; D may be TRBD1 (6 bases). The CDR3 has 15 residues. From germline, CDR1 is SGHKS and CDR2 YYEKEE (reference sequence). V lost 6 bases and J 5 bases, leaving 20 bases between the germline ends. DNA of the CDR3: TGTGCCAGCATCCTATCCCTGACAGGATCTTATGGCTACACCTTC. Encoded protein: CASILSLTGSYGYTF.

This clone was counted only a few times. The CDR3 DNA is TGTGCCAGTGCAGGGGCTCCCTCCTACGAGCAGTACTTC. This encodes CASAGAPSYEQYF. This rearrangement joins TRBV28 to TRBJ2-7; D may be TRBD1 (6 bases). The germline V gene has CDR1 MDHEN and CDR2 SYDVKM. The ends were cut back, 9 bases at V and 0 bases at J, with 12 bases in the middle. The CDR3 length is 13 residues.

This clone is a singleton in its sample. V and J are TRBV5-5 and TRBJ1-1; D is possibly TRBD1 (6 bases). Germline CDR1 is SGHKS and CDR2 is YYEKEE (reference sequence). This CDR3 spans 14 amino acids. V was trimmed by 4 bases and J by 2 bases, leaving 12 bases between them. DNA for the CDR3: TGTGCCAGCAGCCTGGGACACAGAAACACTGAAGCTTTCTTT. Encoded protein: CASSLGHRNTEAFF.

The chain combines TRBV29-1 with TRBJ2-5; 11 bases agree with TRBD2. CDR3 size: 14 residues. CDR1 is SQVTM, CDR2 ANQGSEA, per germline. V lost 4 bases and J lost 7; bases outside the gene matches: 8. The CDR3 sequence is CSVVTSGGPGTQYF. For the CDR3, the DNA is TGCAGCGTTGTAACTAGCGGGGGCCCCGGGACCCAGTACTTC.

The chain recombines TRBV4-1 with TRBJ1-6, with D possibly being TRBD1 (6 bases). CDR3 length: 19 amino acids. Per the germline V gene, CDR1 is MGHRA and CDR2 is YSYEKL. Trimming took off 5 bases at V and 6 bases at J, with 26 bases between the two ends. CDR3 in DNA: TGCGCCAGCAGCATCCGACAGGACCTATCCATATACCCTAATTCACCCCTCCACTTT. Translated, it gives CASSIRQDLSIYPNSPLHF.

This sequence joins TRBV15 and TRBJ1-1; maybe TRBD1 (5 bases). CDR1 and CDR2 (germline): LNHNV, YYDKDF (reference sequence). V lost 5 bases to trimming and J lost 12 bases, with 19 bases between them. The length of the CDR3 is 13 residues. The CDR3 DNA reads as TGTGCCACCAGCTTCCGGGACCCCTTTGGTACTTTCTTT. This codes for CATSFRDPFGTFF.

As DNA, the CDR3 is TGTGCCAGCAGTGAAACAGGGGGGAGTTACGAGCAGTACTTC. This encodes CASSETGGSYEQYF. The gene calls are TRBV6-1 and TRBJ2-7; 8 bases agree with TRBD1. The V gene end was trimmed by 2 bases and the J gene end by 4 bases; junction bases not matched to a gene: 4. The CDR3 covers 14 residues. Germline lookup yields CDR1 MNHNS and CDR2 SASEGT.

This chain connects TRBV27 to TRBJ1-1, with 7 nucleotides matching TRBD1. The V segment lost 6 bases and the J segment 4 bases; nucleotides outside the gene matches: 8. Germline CDR1 is MNHEY and CDR2 is SMNVEV (reference sequence). The CDR3 length is 14 residues. The CDR3 DNA reads as TGTGCCAGCAGAGCAACTTCAGGGGGCACTGAAGCTTTCTTT. Encoded protein: CASRATSGGTEAFF.